Given below is one T cell receptor (beta chain) in context. The source of the sample is a study of blood T cell repertoires in COVID-19. Study at large: Donors in the United States, Italy and Spain gave samples during acute or convalescent COVID-19. Sample material is recorded as cDNA or gDNA derived from T cells, B-cell-depleted T cells, or PBMCs.

Germline-derived CDR1 and CDR2 are SGHRS and YFSETQ. The length of the CDR3 is 16 residues. The V end was cut by 0 bases, the J end by 1 base, with 13 bases between. Original handling: Reference gene primer amplification gave nucleated cell count estimates. The assay was immunoSEQ multiplex PCR, and TCRdb's table has in-frame clones only and misses some. V and J calls and clone size follow that table, whereas D and trimming were derived from the DNA. This sample has roughly 43,000 clones, with approximately 83% found just once. This chain joins TRBV5-1 and TRBJ2-5; D unclear. The material sequenced was peripheral blood. This receptor was obtained from a human donor in a cohort sampled during active COVID-19. The donor label of this sample is uncertain. The CDR3 coding sequence is TGCGCCAGCAGCTTGGGTTCGGCAGCGTTCCAAGAGACCCAGTACTTC. Protein product: CASSLGSAAFQETQYF.